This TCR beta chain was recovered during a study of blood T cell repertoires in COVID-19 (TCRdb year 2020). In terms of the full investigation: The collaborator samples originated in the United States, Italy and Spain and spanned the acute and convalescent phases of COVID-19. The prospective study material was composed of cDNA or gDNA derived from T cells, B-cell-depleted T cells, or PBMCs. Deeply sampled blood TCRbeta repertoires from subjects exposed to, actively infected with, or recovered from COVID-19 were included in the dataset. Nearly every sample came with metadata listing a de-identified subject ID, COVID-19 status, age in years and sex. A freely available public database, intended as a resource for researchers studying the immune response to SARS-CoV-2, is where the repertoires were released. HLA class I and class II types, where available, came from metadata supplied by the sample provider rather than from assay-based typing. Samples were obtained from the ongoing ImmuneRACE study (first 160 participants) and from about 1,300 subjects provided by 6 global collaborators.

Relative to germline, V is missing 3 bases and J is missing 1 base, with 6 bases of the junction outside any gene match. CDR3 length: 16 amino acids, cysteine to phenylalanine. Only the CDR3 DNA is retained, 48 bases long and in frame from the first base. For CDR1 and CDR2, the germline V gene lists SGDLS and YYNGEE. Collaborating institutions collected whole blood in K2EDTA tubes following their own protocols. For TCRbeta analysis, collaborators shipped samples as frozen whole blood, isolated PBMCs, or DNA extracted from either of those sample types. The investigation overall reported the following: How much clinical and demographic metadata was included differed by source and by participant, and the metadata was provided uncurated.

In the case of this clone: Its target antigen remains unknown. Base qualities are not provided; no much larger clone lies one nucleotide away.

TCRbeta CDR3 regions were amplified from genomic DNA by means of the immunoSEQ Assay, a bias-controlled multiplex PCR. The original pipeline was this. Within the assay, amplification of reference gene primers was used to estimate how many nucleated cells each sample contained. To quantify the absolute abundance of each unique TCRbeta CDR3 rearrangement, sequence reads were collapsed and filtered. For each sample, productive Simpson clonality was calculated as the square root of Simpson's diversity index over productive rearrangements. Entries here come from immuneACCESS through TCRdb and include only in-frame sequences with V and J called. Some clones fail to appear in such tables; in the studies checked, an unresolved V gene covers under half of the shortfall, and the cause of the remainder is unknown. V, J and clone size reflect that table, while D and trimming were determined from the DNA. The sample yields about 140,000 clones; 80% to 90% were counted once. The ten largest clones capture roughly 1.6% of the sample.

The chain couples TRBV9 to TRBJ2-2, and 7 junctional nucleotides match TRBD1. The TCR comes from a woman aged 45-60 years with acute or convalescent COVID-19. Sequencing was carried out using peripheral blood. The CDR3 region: CASSEPGQLNTGELFF. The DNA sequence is TGTGCCAGCAGCGAACCGGGACAGCTGAACACCGGGGAGCTGTTTTTT.